This TCR beta chain was sequenced during a study of shared clonotypes between healthy human individuals. Study-level results: It was the non-shared clonotypes that had lower generation probabilities than clonotypes shared by all four donors. When naive CD4 clonotypes were compared across a few donors, approximately 5% were shared.

Profiling relied on immunoSEQ multiplex PCR, and the TCRdb table lists in-frame clones only, not all of them. The sample lists 650,000 to 700,000 clones; 90% were seen once. About this clone itself: What it binds is not known.

Both CD45RO+ cells and CCR7-negative CD45RA+ TemRA cells were combined to make up CD8 memory. The CDR3 has 15 residues. Germline V CDR1 and CDR2: KGHSH, LQKENI. J lost 7 bases, V lost 2 bases, and 8 bases had no gene match. The material sequenced was memory CD8+ T cells from PBMCs. The subset denotes: CD45RO+ cells pooled with CCR7-negative TemRA cells. The clonotype comes from a man in his late teens or twenties in good health. Some clones in this sample may be carry-over from other donors' samples. The gene calls are TRBV18 and TRBJ2-5; 9 bases are shared with TRBD1. CDR3 DNA: TGTGCCAGCTCACCAGTGGAACAGGGGGCCGGGACCCAGTACTTC. Residues: CASSPVEQGAGTQYF.